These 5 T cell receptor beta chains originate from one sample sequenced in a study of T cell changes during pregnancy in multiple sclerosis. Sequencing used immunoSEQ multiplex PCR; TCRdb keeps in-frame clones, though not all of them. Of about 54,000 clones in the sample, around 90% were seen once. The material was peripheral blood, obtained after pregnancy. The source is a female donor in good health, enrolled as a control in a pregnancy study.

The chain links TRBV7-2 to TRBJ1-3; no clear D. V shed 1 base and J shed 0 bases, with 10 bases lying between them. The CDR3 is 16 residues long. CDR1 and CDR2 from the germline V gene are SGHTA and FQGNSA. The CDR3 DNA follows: TGTGCCAGCAGCTTAGACACAAGGAGCTCTGGAAACACCATATATTTT. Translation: CASSLDTRSSGNTIYF.

The CDR3: CASSYPTGGYYGYTF. The CDR3 bases are TGTGCCAGCAGTTACCCCACAGGGGGTTACTATGGCTACACCTTC. This rearrangement joins TRBV6-5 to TRBJ1-2; TRBD1 aligns across 8 bases. J lost 3 bases, V lost 2 bases, and 5 bases had no gene match. This CDR3 is built from 15 residues. Germline V gene sequence: CDR1 MNHEY, CDR2 SVGAGI.

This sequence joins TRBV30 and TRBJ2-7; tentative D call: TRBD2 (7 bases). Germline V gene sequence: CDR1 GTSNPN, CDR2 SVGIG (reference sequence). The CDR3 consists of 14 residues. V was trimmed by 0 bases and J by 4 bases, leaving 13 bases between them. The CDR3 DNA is TGTGCCTGGAGTGTCGGCGGGGGCGTTTACGAGCAGTACTTC. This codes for CAWSVGGGVYEQYF. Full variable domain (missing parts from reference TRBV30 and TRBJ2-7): SQTIHQWPATLVQPVGSPLSLECTVEGTSNPNLYWYRQAAGRGLQLLFYSVGIGQISSEVPQNLSASRPQDRQFILSSKKLLLSDSGFYLCAWSVGGGVYEQYFGPGTRLTVT.

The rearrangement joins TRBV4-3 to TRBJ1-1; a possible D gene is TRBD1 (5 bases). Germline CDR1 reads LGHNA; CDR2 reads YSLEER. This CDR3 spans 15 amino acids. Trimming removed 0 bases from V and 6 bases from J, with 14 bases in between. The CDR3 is CASSQDRQGRAEAFF. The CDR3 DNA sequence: TGCGCCAGCAGCCAAGATCGGCAGGGAAGGGCTGAAGCTTTCTTT.

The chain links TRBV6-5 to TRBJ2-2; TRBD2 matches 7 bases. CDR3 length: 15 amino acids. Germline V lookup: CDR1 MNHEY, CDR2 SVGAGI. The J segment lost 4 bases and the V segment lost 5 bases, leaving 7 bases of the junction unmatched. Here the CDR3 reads CASSAAGVRTGELFF. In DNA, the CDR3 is TGTGCCAGCAGTGCTGCGGGGGTTCGCACCGGGGAGCTGTTTTTT.